These 19 T cell receptor beta chains were sequenced from one sample in a study of blood T cell repertoires in COVID-19. Some clones are missing from TCRdb's copy, which holds only in-frame ones; the method was immunoSEQ multiplex PCR. The table shows around 250,000 clones, with 83% occurring only once. Sequencing was performed on peripheral blood. These receptors came from a man aged 80 or over with acute or convalescent COVID-19.

This chain links TRBV5-1 with TRBJ2-2; 11 nucleotides align to TRBD1. The CDR3 sequence is 16 residues long. Germline V CDR1 and CDR2: SGHRS, YFSETQ. Germline trimming cut 3 bases from V and 5 bases from J; bases unmatched to any gene: 6. Here the CDR3 reads CASSSRTGGITGELFF. Written as DNA, the CDR3 is TGCGCCAGCAGCTCGAGGACAGGGGGCATAACCGGGGAGCTGTTTTTT. The full variable domain, completed using reference TRBV5-1 and TRBJ2-2, is KAGVTQTPRYLIKTRGQQVTLSCSPISGHRSVSWYQQTPGQGLQFLFEYFSETQRNKGNFPGRFSGRQFSNSRSEMNVSTLELGDSALYLCASSSRTGGITGELFFGEGSRLTVL.

This clone appeared once. V gene TRBV11-2 combines with J gene TRBJ2-7, with D maybe TRBD2 (6 bases). The CDR3 covers 15 residues. CDR1 and CDR2 (germline): SGHAT, FQNNGV. V lost 2 bases to trimming and J lost 5 bases, with 16 bases between them. The CDR3 DNA reads as TGTGCCAGCAGCTTAACGGGACTGACGACTCACGAGCAGTACTTC. Residues: CASSLTGLTTHEQYF.

The chain has TRBV18 and TRBJ2-1; possible D gene TRBD1, 6 bases. V was pared by 4 bases and J by 7 bases, with 8 bases between. The CDR3 runs 12 residues. Germline values: CDR1 KGHSH, CDR2 LQKENI. CDR3 residues: CASSLQGNEQFF. In DNA form, the CDR3 reads TGTGCCAGCTCACTCCAGGGGAATGAGCAGTTCTTC.

This chain links TRBV9 with TRBJ2-3, with no clear D. V lost 0 bases and J lost 0, with 5 bases in between. The CDR3 runs to 14 residues. Looked up from germline, CDR1 is SGDLS and CDR2 is YYNGEE. Written as DNA, the CDR3 is TGTGCCAGCAGCGTAGCTTCCAGCACAGATACGCAGTATTTT. Protein: CASSVASSTDTQYF.

The rearrangement joins TRBV12-3 or TRBV12-4 to TRBJ1-3; D call uncertain. The germline V and J ends were trimmed by 4 bases and 2 bases, with 3 bases remaining between them. CDR3 length: 12 amino acids. The CDR3 loop reads CASSSAGNTIYF. CDR3 sequence (DNA): TGTGCCAGCAGTTCGGCTGGAAACACCATATATTTT.

In this sample, this clone turned up once. The chain couples TRBV5-6 to TRBJ2-2; D not certain. V was shortened by 0 bases and J by 0 bases, with 6 bases between the two germline ends. Germline V gene sequence: CDR1 SGHDT, CDR2 YYEEEE. The CDR3 length is 15 residues. The chain's CDR3 is CASSLGQTNTGELFF. In DNA form, the CDR3 reads TGTGCCAGCAGCTTGGGGCAGACGAACACCGGGGAGCTGTTTTTT.

On this clone: Other DNA sequences in the same sample also yield this CDR3. The chain uses TRBV28 and TRBJ2-7, with TRBD1 identical over 8 bases. Germline V CDR1 and CDR2: MDHEN, SYDVKM. The CDR3 is made up of 15 amino acids. The junction had 3 bases not matched to a gene; V was cut back by 1 base and J by 1 base. CDR3 nucleotide sequence: TGTGCCAGCAGTTTATCCCGGACAGGGTCCTACGAGCAGTACTTC. Its translation is CASSLSRTGSYEQYF.

V and J are TRBV5-1 and TRBJ2-7, with D hard to call. Germline CDR1 SGHRS, CDR2 YFSETQ. The CDR3 totals 14 residues. The V and J ends lost 1 base and 1 base respectively, with 9 bases between them. The CDR3 spells CASSLTEPSYEQYF. The CDR3 nucleotides read TGCGCCAGCAGCTTGACTGAACCTTCCTACGAGCAGTACTTC.

This clone was picked up one time. The CDR3 DNA follows: TGTGCCATCAGGGAGGGGGGGACTGAAGCTTTCTTT. Protein product: CAIREGGTEAFF. V usage is TRBV10-3 and J usage is TRBJ1-1, with D possibly TRBD1 on 6 matching bases. The CDR3 consists of 12 residues. V dropped 6 bases and J dropped 5 bases, with 10 bases sitting between them. Germline lookup yields CDR1 ENHRY and CDR2 SYGVKD.

The chain couples TRBV28 to TRBJ1-4; 7 nucleotides agree with TRBD1. This CDR3 is built from 19 residues. Germline values: CDR1 MDHEN, CDR2 SYDVKM. The V segment lost 4 bases and the J segment 0 bases; nucleotides outside the gene matches: 14. The DNA for the CDR3 is TGTGCCAGCAGTTCCCCCGCCGGGACAGACGGTTCAACTAATGAAAAACTGTTTTTT. Translation gives CASSSPAGTDGSTNEKLFF.

The chain carries TRBV5-1 and TRBJ2-3; 9 bases match TRBD2. The CDR3 has 15 residues. Losses at the gene ends were 0 bases for V and 7 bases for J; bases not matched to a gene: 6. Germline V lookup: CDR1 SGHRS, CDR2 YFSETQ. The DNA of the CDR3 is TGCGCCAGCAGCTTGGTGCTAGCGGGGTCCCATACGCAGTATTTT. Its protein product is CASSLVLAGSHTQYF. The full variable domain, in which reference TRBV5-1 and TRBJ2-3 provide the parts outside the CDR3, is KAGVTQTPRYLIKTRGQQVTLSCSPISGHRSVSWYQQTPGQGLQFLFEYFSETQRNKGNFPGRFSGRQFSNSRSEMNVSTLELGDSALYLCASSLVLAGSHTQYFGPGTRLTVL.

CDR3 in amino acids: CASSTSGRETQYF. The CDR3 nucleotides read TGTGCCAGTAGTACTAGCGGGAGGGAGACCCAGTACTTC. The chain combines TRBV19 with TRBJ2-5; 11 bases match TRBD2. The CDR3 loop spans 13 amino acids. Trimming at V came to 4 bases and at J to 5 bases, leaving 0 bases not matched to a gene. CDR1 is LNHDA and CDR2 is SQIVND in the germline V gene (reference sequence).

The CDR3: CASSVGGGALDTQYF. Written as DNA, the CDR3 is TGTGCCAGCAGCGTAGGCGGGGGGGCCTTAGATACGCAGTATTTT. The chain couples TRBV9 to TRBJ2-3, with TRBD2 matching over 9 bases. V shed 0 bases, J shed 5 bases, and the junction held 4 bases outside the gene matches. The CDR3 is made up of 15 amino acids. From germline, CDR1 is SGDLS and CDR2 YYNGEE.

The chain employs TRBV25-1 and TRBJ2-3, with 9 bases that match TRBD2. This CDR3 region has 15 residues. J was trimmed by 15 bases and V by 1 base; bases with no gene match: 14. Per germline, CDR1 MGHDK and CDR2 SYGVNS. The CDR3 DNA sequence: TGTGCCAGCAGTGAATGGGGGCTAGCGGGACGAGGACACTATTTT. This codes for CASSEWGLAGRGHYF.

The CDR3 DNA sequence: TGTGCCAGCAGTTCCGGGACTGCCAAAAACATTCAGTACTTC. Its translation: CASSSGTAKNIQYF. The gene calls are TRBV21-1 and TRBJ2-4; the DNA was not compared with TRBD2, the D call given in the table. TRBV21-1 is classified as a pseudogene. This CDR3 region has 14 residues.

This clone was counted a few times. This chain uses TRBV7-2 with TRBJ2-1, with 8 bases that match TRBD2. The CDR3 has 14 amino acids. Germline V CDR1 and CDR2: SGHTA, FQGNSA. Trimming removed 1 base from V and 12 bases from J; junction bases left unmatched: 8. The CDR3 DNA is TGTGCCAGCAGCTTAGGTCAGGGGACTAGGAGGCAGTTCTTC. Its translation: CASSLGQGTRRQFF.

The J gene is TRBJ2-5, the V gene TRBV27; TRBD2 matches at 7 bases. CDR3 length: 17 amino acids. From germline, CDR1 is MNHEY and CDR2 SMNVEV (reference sequence). V shed 6 bases, J shed 2 bases, and the junction held 15 bases outside the gene matches. CDR3 nucleotide sequence: TGTGCCAGCAGCCCATACTCTGGGCGCGGGGGTCAAGAGACCCAGTACTTC. Residues: CASSPYSGRGGQETQYF.

The gene calls are TRBV2 and TRBJ2-5, with 15 bases matching TRBD2. The CDR3 length is 16 residues. Germline V gives CDR1 SNHLY, CDR2 FYNNEI. V lost 5 bases and J lost 4; bases outside the gene matches: 5. In DNA form, the CDR3 reads TGTGCCAGCAGTTGGACTAGCGGGGGGGCGGGAGAGACCCAGTACTTC. Residues: CASSWTSGGAGETQYF. The complete variable domain, with remaining parts taken from reference TRBV2 and TRBJ2-5, reads EPEVTQTPSHQVTQMGQEVILRCVPISNHLYFYWYRQILGQKVEFLVSFYNNEISEKSEIFDDQFSVERPDGSNFTLKIRSTKLEDSAMYFCASSWTSGGAGETQYFGPGTRLLVL.

The chain combines TRBV30 with TRBJ1-2; D is ambiguous. The CDR3 covers 11 residues. V was shortened by 0 bases and J by 7 bases, with 6 bases between the two germline ends. Germline V gene lookup returns CDR1 GTSNPN and CDR2 SVGIG (reference sequence). The CDR3, as DNA: TGTGCCTGGAGTGTACTAGGTGGCTACACCTTC. Translating gives CAWSVLGGYTF.